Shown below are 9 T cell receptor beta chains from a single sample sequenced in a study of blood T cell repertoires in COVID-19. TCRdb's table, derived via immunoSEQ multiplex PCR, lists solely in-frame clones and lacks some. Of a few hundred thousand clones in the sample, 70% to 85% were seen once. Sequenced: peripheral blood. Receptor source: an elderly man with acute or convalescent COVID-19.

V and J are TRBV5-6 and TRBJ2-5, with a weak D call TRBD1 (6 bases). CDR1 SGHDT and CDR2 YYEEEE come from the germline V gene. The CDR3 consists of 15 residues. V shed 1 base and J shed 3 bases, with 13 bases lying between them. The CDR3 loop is CASSLIVGDKETQYF. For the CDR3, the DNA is TGTGCCAGCAGCTTGATCGTAGGGGACAAAGAGACCCAGTACTTC.

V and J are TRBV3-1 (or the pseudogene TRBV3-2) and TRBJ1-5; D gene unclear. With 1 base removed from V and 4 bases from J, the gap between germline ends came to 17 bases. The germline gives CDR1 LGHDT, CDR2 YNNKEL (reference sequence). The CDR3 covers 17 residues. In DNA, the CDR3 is TGTGCCAGCAGCCAAGGGTACAGCATAGGCCCAAATCAGCCCCAGCATTTT. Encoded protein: CASSQGYSIGPNQPQHF.

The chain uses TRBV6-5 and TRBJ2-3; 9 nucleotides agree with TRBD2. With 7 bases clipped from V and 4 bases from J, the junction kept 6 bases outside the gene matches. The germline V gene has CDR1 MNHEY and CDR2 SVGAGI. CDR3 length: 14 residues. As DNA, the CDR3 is TGTGCCAGCAAGGGTAGCGGGGGCCCAGATACGCAGTATTTT. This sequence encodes CASKGSGGPDTQYF.

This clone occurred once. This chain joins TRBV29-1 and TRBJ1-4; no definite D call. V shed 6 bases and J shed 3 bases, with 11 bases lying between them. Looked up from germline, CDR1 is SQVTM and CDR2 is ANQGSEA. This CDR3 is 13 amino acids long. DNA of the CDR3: TGCAGCGTCTCCGCGAACTCTAATGAAAAACTGTTTTTT. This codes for CSVSANSNEKLFF.

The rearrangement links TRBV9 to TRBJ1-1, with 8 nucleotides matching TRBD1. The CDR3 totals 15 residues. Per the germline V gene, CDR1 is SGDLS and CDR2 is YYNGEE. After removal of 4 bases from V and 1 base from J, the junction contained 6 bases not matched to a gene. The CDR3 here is CASSNTGTGNTEAFF. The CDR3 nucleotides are TGTGCCAGCAGCAACACCGGGACAGGGAACACTGAAGCTTTCTTT.

CDR3 DNA sequence: TGTGCCAGCAGTAGCGACAGGGGGGGCTACAATGAGCAGTTCTTC. Its translation: CASSSDRGGYNEQFF. This chain links TRBV2 with TRBJ2-1; 9 nucleotides agree with TRBD1. Germline CDR1 is SNHLY and CDR2 is FYNNEI. With V trimmed by 5 bases and J by 3 bases, 5 bases remained unmatched. This CDR3 has 15 amino acids.

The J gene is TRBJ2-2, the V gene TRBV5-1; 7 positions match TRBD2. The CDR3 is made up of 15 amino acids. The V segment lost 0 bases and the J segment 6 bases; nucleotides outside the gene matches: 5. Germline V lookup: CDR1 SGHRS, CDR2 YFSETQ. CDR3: CASSLEAGTPGELFF. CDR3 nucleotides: TGCGCCAGCAGCTTGGAAGCGGGAACCCCCGGGGAGCTGTTTTTT.

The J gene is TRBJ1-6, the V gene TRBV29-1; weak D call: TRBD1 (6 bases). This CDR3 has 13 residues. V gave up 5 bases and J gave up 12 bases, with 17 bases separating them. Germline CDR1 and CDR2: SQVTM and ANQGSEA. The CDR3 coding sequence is TGCAGCGTTTGCTGGTGGGGGCTGAGACCCCTCCACTTT. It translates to CSVCWWGLRPLHF.

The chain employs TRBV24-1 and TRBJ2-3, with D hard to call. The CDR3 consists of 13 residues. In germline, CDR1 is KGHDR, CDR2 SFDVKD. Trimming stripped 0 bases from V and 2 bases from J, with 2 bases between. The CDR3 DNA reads TGTGCCACCAGTGATTTGTACACAGATACGCAGTATTTT. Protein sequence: CATSDLYTDTQYF.